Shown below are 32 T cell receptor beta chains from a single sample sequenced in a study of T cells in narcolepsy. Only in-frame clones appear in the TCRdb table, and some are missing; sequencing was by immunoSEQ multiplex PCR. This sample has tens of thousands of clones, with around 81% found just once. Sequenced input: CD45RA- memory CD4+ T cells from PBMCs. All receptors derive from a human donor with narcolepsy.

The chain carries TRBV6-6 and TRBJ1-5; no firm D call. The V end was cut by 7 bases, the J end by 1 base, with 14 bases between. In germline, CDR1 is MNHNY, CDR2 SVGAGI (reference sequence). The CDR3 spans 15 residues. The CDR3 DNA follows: TGTGCCAGCACCAGAGACTCAAGAAGCAATCAGCCCCAGCATTTT. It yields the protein CASTRDSRSNQPQHF.

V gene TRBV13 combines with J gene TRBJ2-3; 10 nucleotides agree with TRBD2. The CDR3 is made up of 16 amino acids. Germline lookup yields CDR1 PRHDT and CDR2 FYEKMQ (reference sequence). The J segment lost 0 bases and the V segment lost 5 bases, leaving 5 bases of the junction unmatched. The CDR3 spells CASSRTSGYSTDTQYF. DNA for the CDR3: TGTGCCAGCAGCCGGACTAGCGGATATAGCACAGATACGCAGTATTTT.

CDR3 amino acids: CASSKGPGAGNTIYF. The CDR3 coding sequence is TGTGCCAGTAGTAAAGGGCCGGGCGCTGGAAACACCATATATTTT. The J gene is TRBJ1-3, the V gene TRBV19; D unresolved. The CDR3 runs 15 residues. Deletions cut 4 bases from V and 2 bases from J, with 12 bases between. Germline V gives CDR1 LNHDA, CDR2 SQIVND (reference sequence).

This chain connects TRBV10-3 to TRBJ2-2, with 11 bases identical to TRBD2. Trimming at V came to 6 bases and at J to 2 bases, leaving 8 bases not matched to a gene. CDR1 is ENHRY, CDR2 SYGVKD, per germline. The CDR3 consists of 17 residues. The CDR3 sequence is CAISASLAGGNTGELFF. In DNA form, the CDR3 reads TGTGCCATCAGCGCATCCCTAGCGGGGGGTAACACCGGGGAGCTGTTTTTT.

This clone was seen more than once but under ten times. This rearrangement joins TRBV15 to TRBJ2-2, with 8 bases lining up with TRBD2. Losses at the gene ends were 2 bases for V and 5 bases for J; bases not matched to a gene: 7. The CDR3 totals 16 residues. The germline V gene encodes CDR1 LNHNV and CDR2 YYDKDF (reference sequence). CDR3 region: CATSRHDPGGTGELFF. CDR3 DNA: TGTGCCACCAGCAGACACGACCCGGGAGGGACCGGGGAGCTGTTTTTT.

The CDR3 loop is CAISGGGGDSSNTQYF. The CDR3 nucleotides are TGTGCCATCTCGGGAGGAGGTGGAGACAGTTCAAATACGCAGTATTTT. The chain links TRBV10-3 to TRBJ2-3; 7 bases match TRBD2. The CDR3 extends over 16 amino acids. V shed 8 bases, J shed 7 bases, and the junction held 18 bases outside the gene matches. Looked up from germline, CDR1 is ENHRY and CDR2 is SYGVKD.

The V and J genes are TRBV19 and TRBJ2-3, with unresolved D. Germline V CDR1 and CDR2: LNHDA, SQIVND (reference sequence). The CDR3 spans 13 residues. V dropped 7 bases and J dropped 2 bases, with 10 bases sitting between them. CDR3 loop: CASTQWDTDTQYF. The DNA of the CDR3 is TGTGCCAGTACCCAATGGGACACAGATACGCAGTATTTT.

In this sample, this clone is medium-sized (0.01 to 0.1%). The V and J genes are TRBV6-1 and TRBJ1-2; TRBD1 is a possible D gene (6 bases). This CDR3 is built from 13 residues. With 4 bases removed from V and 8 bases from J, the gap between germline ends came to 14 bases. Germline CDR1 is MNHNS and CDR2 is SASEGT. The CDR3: CASSVPGEGGYTF. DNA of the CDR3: TGTGCCAGCAGTGTTCCAGGGGAAGGAGGCTACACCTTC.

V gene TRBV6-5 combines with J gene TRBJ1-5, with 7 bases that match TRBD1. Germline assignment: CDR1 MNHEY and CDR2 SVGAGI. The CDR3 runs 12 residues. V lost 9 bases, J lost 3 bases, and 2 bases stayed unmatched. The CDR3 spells CASTGDNQPQHF. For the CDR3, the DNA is TGTGCCAGTACAGGGGACAATCAGCCCCAGCATTTT.

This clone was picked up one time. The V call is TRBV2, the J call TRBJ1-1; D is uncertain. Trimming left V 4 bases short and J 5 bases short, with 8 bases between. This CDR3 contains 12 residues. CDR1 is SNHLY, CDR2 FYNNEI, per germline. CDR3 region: CASSAVGTEAFF. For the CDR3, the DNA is TGTGCCAGCAGTGCAGTGGGGACTGAAGCTTTCTTT.

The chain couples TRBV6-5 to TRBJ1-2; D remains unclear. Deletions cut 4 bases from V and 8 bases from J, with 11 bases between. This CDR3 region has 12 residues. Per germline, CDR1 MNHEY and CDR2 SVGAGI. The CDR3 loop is CASSLAGVGYTF. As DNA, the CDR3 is TGTGCCAGCAGTTTGGCAGGAGTCGGCTACACCTTC.

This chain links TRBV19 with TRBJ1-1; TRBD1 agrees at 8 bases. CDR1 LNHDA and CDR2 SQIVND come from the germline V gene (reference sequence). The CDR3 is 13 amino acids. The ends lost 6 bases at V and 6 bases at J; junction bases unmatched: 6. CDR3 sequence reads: CASRQGATSEAFF. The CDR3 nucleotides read TGTGCCAGTAGGCAGGGGGCAACTTCTGAAGCTTTCTTT.

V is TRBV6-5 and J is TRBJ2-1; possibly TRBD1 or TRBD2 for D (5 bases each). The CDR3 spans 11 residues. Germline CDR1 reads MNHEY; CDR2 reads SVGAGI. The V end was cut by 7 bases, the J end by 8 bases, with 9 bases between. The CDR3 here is CASNLGDEQFF. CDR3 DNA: TGTGCCAGCAACCTGGGGGATGAGCAGTTCTTC.

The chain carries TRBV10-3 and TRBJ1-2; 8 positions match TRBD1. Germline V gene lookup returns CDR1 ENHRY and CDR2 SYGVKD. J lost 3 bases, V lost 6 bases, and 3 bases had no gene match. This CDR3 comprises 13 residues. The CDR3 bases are TGTGCCATCAGGGGACAGGACGACTATGGCTACACCTTC. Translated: CAIRGQDDYGYTF.

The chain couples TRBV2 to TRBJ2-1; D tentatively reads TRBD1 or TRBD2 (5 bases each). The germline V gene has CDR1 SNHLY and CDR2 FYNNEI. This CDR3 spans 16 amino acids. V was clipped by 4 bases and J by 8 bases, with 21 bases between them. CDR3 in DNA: TGTGCCAGCAGTGCGAGGGGATCCCTAGTGAACCATGAGCAGTTCTTC. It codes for CASSARGSLVNHEQFF.

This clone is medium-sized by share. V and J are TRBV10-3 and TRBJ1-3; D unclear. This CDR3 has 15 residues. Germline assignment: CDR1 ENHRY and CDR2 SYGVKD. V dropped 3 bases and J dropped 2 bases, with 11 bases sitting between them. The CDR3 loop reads CAISDPAGTGNTIYF. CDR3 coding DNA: TGTGCCATCAGTGACCCCGCGGGGACTGGAAACACCATATATTTT.

CDR3 amino acids: CASSLGGERNTIYF. Here the CDR3 DNA reads TGTGCCAGCAGCTTAGGAGGGGAGCGAAACACCATATATTTT. The chain combines TRBV7-2 with TRBJ1-3; perhaps TRBD1 as D (5 bases). Trimming took off 1 base at V and 5 bases at J, with 9 bases between the two ends. CDR1 and CDR2 from the germline V gene are SGHTA and FQGNSA. There are 14 residues in the CDR3.

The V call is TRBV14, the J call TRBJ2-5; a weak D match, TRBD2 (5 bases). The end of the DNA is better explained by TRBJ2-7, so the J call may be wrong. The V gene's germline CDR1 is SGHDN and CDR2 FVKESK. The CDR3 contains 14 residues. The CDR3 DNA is TGTGCCAGCAGCCAAAGTGCTAGCAACCACGAGCAGTACTTC. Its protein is CASSQSASNHEQYF.

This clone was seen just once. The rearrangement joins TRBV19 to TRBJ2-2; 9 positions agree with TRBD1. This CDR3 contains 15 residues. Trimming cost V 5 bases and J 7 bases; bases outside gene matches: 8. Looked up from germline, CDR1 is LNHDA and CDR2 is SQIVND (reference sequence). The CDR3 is CASSVGTGTIGELFF. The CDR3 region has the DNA TGTGCCAGTAGTGTCGGGACAGGGACAATCGGGGAGCTGTTTTTT.

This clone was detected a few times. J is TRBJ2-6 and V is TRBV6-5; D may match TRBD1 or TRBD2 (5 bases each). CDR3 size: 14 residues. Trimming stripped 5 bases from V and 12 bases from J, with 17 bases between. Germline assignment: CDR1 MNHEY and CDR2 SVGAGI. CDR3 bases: TGTGCCAGCAGTGCCGGGACCCTCTGGTTCGTCCTGACTTTC. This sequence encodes CASSAGTLWFVLTF.

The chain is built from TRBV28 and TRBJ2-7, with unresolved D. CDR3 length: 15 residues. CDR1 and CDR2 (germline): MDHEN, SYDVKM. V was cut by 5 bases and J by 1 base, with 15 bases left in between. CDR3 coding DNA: TGTGCCAGCAGTCCCCCACTCGGGTTTTCCTACGAGCAGTACTTC. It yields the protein CASSPPLGFSYEQYF.

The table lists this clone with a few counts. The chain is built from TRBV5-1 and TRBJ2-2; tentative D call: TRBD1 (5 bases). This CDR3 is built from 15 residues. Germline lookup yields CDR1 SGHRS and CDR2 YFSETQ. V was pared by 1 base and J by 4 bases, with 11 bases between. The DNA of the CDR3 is TGCGCCAGCAGCTTGAACTGGGGCGGCACCGGGGAGCTGTTTTTT. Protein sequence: CASSLNWGGTGELFF.

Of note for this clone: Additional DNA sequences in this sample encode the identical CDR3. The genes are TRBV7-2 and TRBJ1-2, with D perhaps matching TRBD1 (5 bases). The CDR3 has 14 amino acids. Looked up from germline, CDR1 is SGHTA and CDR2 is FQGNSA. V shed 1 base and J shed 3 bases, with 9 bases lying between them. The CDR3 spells CASSLGQGDYGYTF. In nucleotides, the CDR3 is TGTGCCAGCAGCTTAGGTCAGGGCGACTATGGCTACACCTTC.

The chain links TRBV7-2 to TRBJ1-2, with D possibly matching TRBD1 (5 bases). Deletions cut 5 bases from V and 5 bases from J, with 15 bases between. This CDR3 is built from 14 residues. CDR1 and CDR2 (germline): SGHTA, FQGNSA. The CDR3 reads CASSVPWGIYGYTF. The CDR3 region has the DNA TGTGCCAGCAGCGTCCCCTGGGGGATTTATGGCTACACCTTC. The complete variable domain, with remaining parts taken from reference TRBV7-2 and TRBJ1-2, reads GAGVSQSPSNKVTEKGKDVELRCDPISGHTALYWYRQSLGQGLEFLIYFQGNSAPDKSGLPSDRFSAERTGGSVSTLTIQRTQQEDSAVYLCASSVPWGIYGYTFGSGTRLTVV.

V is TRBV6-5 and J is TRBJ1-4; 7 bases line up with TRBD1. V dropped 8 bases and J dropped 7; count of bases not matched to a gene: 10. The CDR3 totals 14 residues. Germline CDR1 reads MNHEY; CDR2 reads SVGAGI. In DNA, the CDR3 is TGTGCCAGCGGAAGTCAGGGGGTAGTTGAAAAACTGTTTTTT. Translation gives CASGSQGVVEKLFF.

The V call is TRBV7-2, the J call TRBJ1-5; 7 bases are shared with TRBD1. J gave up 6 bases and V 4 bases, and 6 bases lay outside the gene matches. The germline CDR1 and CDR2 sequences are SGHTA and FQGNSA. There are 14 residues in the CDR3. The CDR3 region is CASSSGTAGQPQHF. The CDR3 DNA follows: TGTGCCAGCAGCTCCGGGACAGCGGGTCAGCCCCAGCATTTT.

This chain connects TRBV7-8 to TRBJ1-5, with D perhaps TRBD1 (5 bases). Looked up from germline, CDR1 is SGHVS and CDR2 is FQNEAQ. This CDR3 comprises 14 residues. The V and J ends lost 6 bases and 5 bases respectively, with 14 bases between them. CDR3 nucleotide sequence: TGTGCCAGCAGTTCTGGGGGGAAGGATCAGCCCCAGCATTTT. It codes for CASSSGGKDQPQHF.

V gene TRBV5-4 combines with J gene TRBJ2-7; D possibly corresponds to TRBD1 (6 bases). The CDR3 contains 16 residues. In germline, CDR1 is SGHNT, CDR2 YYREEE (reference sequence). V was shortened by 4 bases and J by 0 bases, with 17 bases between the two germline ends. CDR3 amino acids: CASSPPQGVSSYEQYF. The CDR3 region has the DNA TGTGCCAGCAGCCCCCCACAGGGCGTAAGCTCCTACGAGCAGTACTTC.

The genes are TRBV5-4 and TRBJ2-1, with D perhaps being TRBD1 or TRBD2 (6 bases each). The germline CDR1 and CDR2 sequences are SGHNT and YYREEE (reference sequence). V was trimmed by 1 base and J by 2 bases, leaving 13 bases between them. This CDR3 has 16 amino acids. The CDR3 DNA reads TGTGCCAGCAGCTTGCAGTTAGGGGGGCCCTACAATGAGCAGTTCTTC. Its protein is CASSLQLGGPYNEQFF.

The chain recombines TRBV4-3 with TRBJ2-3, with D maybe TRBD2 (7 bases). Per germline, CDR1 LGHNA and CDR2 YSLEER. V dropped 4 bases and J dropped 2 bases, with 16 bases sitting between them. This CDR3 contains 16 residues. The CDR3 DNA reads TGCGCCAGCAGCCGGGGGAGGGGGGCCAACACAGATACGCAGTATTTT. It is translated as CASSRGRGANTDTQYF.

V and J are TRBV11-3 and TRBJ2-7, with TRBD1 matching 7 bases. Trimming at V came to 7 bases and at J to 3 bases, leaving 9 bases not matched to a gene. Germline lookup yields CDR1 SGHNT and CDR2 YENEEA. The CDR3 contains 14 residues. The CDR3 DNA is TGTGCCAGCACTCCCGACAGGGAGCGCTACGAGCAGTACTTC. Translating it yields CASTPDRERYEQYF.

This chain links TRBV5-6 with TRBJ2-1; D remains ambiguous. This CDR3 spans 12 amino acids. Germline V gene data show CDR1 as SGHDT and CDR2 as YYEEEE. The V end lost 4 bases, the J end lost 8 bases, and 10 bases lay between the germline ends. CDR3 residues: CASSPGRDEQFF. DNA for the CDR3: TGTGCCAGCAGCCCCGGTCGCGATGAGCAGTTCTTC.